The 25 T cell receptor beta chains below come from one sample, sequenced in a study of T cell responses to AZD1222 COVID-19 vaccine. TCRdb's table, derived via immunoSEQ multiplex PCR, lists solely in-frame clones and lacks some. The data show 65,000 to 80,000 clones, around 90% seen once. The starting material was peripheral blood, obtained on day 0 of AZD1222 vaccination. Every receptor here comes from an adult in good health.

The CDR3 reads CSVEEGTGANYGYTF. For the CDR3, the DNA is TGCAGCGTTGAAGAGGGCACAGGAGCTAACTATGGCTACACCTTC. The genes are TRBV29-1 and TRBJ1-2; tentatively, D is TRBD1 (5 bases). V was pared by 0 bases and J by 0 bases, with 11 bases between. This CDR3 comprises 15 residues. Germline V gene sequence: CDR1 SQVTM, CDR2 ANQGSEA.

The chain employs TRBV7-3 and TRBJ1-2; the D gene is possibly TRBD1 (6 bases). With 5 bases removed from V and 2 bases from J, the gap between germline ends came to 9 bases. CDR1 and CDR2 from the germline V gene are SGHTA and FQGTGA. CDR3 length equals 13 residues. CDR3 loop: CASSEDRNYGYTF. CDR3 coding DNA: TGTGCCAGCAGCGAAGACAGGAACTATGGCTACACCTTC.

This clone was picked up one time. This chain connects TRBV12-3 or TRBV12-4 to TRBJ1-6; 7 nucleotides match TRBD1. The CDR3 runs to 13 residues. With V trimmed by 3 bases and J by 8 bases, 1 base remained unmatched. CDR3 loop: CASSLGQYSPLHF. The DNA of the CDR3 is TGTGCCAGCAGTTTGGGACAGTATTCACCCCTCCACTTT.

V usage is TRBV4-1 and J usage is TRBJ2-1, with 8 nucleotides matching TRBD1. V dropped 2 bases and J dropped 7; count of bases not matched to a gene: 13. Germline loops: CDR1 MGHRA, CDR2 YSYEKL. The CDR3 extends over 17 amino acids. The CDR3 DNA reads TGCGCCAGCAGCCAACACGCTCCGGGACAGGAGGTGAATGAGCAGTTCTTC. This gives the protein CASSQHAPGQEVNEQFF.

This clone was observed a few times. V usage is TRBV19 and J usage is TRBJ1-2; perhaps TRBD1 as D (6 bases). Looked up from germline, CDR1 is LNHDA and CDR2 is SQIVND (reference sequence). Trimming stripped 6 bases from V and 11 bases from J, with 13 bases between. This CDR3 has 11 amino acids. CDR3 nucleotides: TGTGCCAGTAGCATGGGGGCAGTGTACACCTTC. It translates to CASSMGAVYTF.

The chain carries TRBV29-1 and TRBJ1-1; D perhaps matches TRBD1 (5 bases). Germline CDR1 and CDR2: SQVTM and ANQGSEA. The length of the CDR3 is 12 residues. V shed 4 bases and J shed 5 bases, with 11 bases lying between them. The CDR3 is CSVGGRGTEAFF. CDR3 nucleotide sequence: TGCAGCGTTGGGGGGAGAGGGACTGAAGCTTTCTTT.

This clone was counted a single time. J is TRBJ1-2 and V is TRBV7-8; D is unclear. Germline V gene sequence: CDR1 SGHVS, CDR2 FQNEAQ. The CDR3 spans 13 residues. V gave up 5 bases and J gave up 2 bases, with 9 bases separating them. This chain's CDR3 is CASSRTENYGYTF. CDR3 sequence (DNA): TGTGCCAGCAGCCGGACGGAGAACTATGGCTACACCTTC. The full variable domain, in which reference TRBV7-8 and TRBJ1-2 provide the parts outside the CDR3, is GAGVSQSPRYKVAKRGQDVALRCDPISGHVSLFWYQQALGQGPEFLTYFQNEAQLDKSGLPSDRFFAERPEGSVSTLKIQRTQQEDSAVYLCASSRTENYGYTFGSGTRLTVV.

This clone was counted a few times. V and J are TRBV5-4 and TRBJ2-3, with 9 positions matching TRBD1. The V gene's germline CDR1 is SGHNT and CDR2 YYREEE (reference sequence). CDR3 length: 14 amino acids. Trimming took 2 bases from V and 9 from J; bases not matched to a gene: 7. The DNA for the CDR3 is TGTGCCAGCAGCTTTGGGACAGGGTACGAAACGCAGTATTTT. Its protein is CASSFGTGYETQYF. Supplemented by reference TRBV5-4 and TRBJ2-3, the full variable domain reads ETGVTQSPTHLIKTRGQQVTLRCSSQSGHNTVSWYQQALGQGPQFIFQYYREEENGRGNFPPRFSGLQFPNYSSELNVNALELDDSALYLCASSFGTGYETQYFGPGTRLTVL.

This clone occurred a few times. J is TRBJ1-1 and V is TRBV9; maybe TRBD1 (5 bases). Germline V gives CDR1 SGDLS, CDR2 YYNGEE. V was cut by 0 bases and J by 13 bases, with 19 bases left in between. The CDR3 is 14 residues long. In DNA, the CDR3 is TGTGCCAGCAGCGTAGCTCGTTTGGGGGTAGATCTTTTCTTT. Translating gives CASSVARLGVDLFF.

The rearrangement links TRBV7-3 to TRBJ2-4; TRBD2 might be the D (6 bases). The CDR3 length is 14 residues. Germline V CDR1 and CDR2: SGHTA, FQGTGA. Trimming removed 3 bases at V and 2 bases at J, with 8 bases between. As DNA, the CDR3 is TGTGCCAGCAGCTTGGGGGGTACCAAAAACATTCAGTACTTC. This translates into CASSLGGTKNIQYF.

This rearrangement joins TRBV7-7 to TRBJ2-5; D not certain. CDR1 is SSHAT and CDR2 is FNYEAQ in the germline V gene (reference sequence). V was clipped by 4 bases and J by 5 bases, with 11 bases between them. CDR3 length: 13 residues. Written as DNA, the CDR3 is TGTGCCAGCAGCTATCAGGCCGGGGAGACCCAGTACTTC. This encodes CASSYQAGETQYF.

This rearrangement joins TRBV3-1 (or the pseudogene TRBV3-2) to TRBJ2-5; D ambiguous. Germline assignment: CDR1 LGHDT and CDR2 YNNKEL (reference sequence). This CDR3 is 17 amino acids long. V shed 6 bases and J shed 2 bases, with 22 bases lying between them. Written as DNA, the CDR3 is TGTGCCAGCAGGTTAGCTGGGTCGCTAGAAGTTCAAGAGACCCAGTACTTC. It specifies CASRLAGSLEVQETQYF.

This chain uses TRBV23-1 with TRBJ2-7; D might be TRBD1 (5 bases). TRBV23-1 is an open reading frame, and its role is uncertain. This CDR3 is built from 13 residues. Trimming removed 6 bases from V and 2 bases from J, with 11 bases in between. This CDR3 reads CASRQAAPYEQYF. CDR3 coding DNA: TGCGCCAGCAGACAGGCCGCTCCCTACGAGCAGTACTTC.

As DNA, the CDR3 is TGTGCCAGCAAGATGACAGATTACTCCTACGAGCAGTACTTC. This gives the protein CASKMTDYSYEQYF. The J gene is TRBJ2-7, the V gene TRBV27, with D possibly being TRBD1 (5 bases). The CDR3 extends over 14 amino acids. Germline CDR1 and CDR2: MNHEY and SMNVEV (reference sequence). The V gene lost 7 bases and the J gene lost 0 bases, with 13 bases spanning the gap.

The chain combines TRBV7-9 with TRBJ2-3, with D perhaps matching TRBD1 or TRBD2 (6 bases each). CDR3 length: 16 residues. Germline V gives CDR1 SEHNR, CDR2 FQNEAQ (reference sequence). Trimming shortened V by 1 base and J by 1 base, and 12 bases separated the two germline ends. This CDR3 reads CASSLGEGGGTDTQYF. For the CDR3, the DNA is TGTGCCAGCAGCTTAGGCGAGGGGGGCGGCACAGATACGCAGTATTTT.

The chain employs TRBV4-2 and TRBJ2-3; 10 bases fit TRBD2. CDR1 LGHNA and CDR2 YNFKEQ come from the germline V gene. CDR3 length: 16 amino acids. The J segment lost 6 bases and the V segment lost 1 base, leaving 7 bases of the junction unmatched. The CDR3 reads CASSQAQAGGWDTQYF. CDR3 in DNA: TGTGCCAGCAGCCAAGCCCAAGCGGGAGGGTGGGATACGCAGTATTTT.

The chain carries TRBV15 and TRBJ1-2; tentatively, D is TRBD1 (6 bases). Trimming stripped 5 bases from V and 6 bases from J, with 19 bases between. Per the germline V gene, CDR1 is LNHNV and CDR2 is YYDKDF (reference sequence). This CDR3 is built from 15 residues. The CDR3 protein is CATSPLIDRSDGYTF. CDR3 nucleotide sequence: TGTGCCACCAGCCCTTTAATCGACAGGAGCGATGGCTACACCTTC. Full variable domain (missing parts from reference TRBV15 and TRBJ1-2): DAMVIQNPRYQVTQFGKPVTLSCSQTLNHNVMYWYQQKSSQAPKLLFHYYDKDFNNEADTPDNFQSRRPNTSFCFLDIRSPGLGDTAMYLCATSPLIDRSDGYTFGSGTRLTVV.

The rearrangement links TRBV27 to TRBJ1-5, with 10 bases matching TRBD1. Germline CDR1 and CDR2: MNHEY and SMNVEV (reference sequence). CDR3 size: 17 residues. The V segment lost 6 bases and the J segment 2 bases; nucleotides outside the gene matches: 10. The CDR3, as DNA: TGTGCCAGCAGCCTAACGGGACAGGGGCCCCGCAATCAGCCCCAGCATTTT. This encodes CASSLTGQGPRNQPQHF.

V usage is TRBV7-3 and J usage is TRBJ2-7; D might be TRBD2 (5 bases). Germline CDR1 and CDR2: SGHTA and FQGTGA. The CDR3 is 15 residues long. With 1 base removed from V and 0 bases from J, the gap between germline ends came to 10 bases. CDR3 in amino acids: CASSLNPGISYEQYF. The CDR3 coding sequence is TGTGCCAGCAGCTTAAATCCGGGAATCTCCTACGAGCAGTACTTC.

This chain joins TRBV6-5 and TRBJ1-1, with no clear D. The CDR3 extends over 13 amino acids. Germline assignment: CDR1 MNHEY and CDR2 SVGAGI. V was pared by 2 bases and J by 3 bases, with 7 bases between. As DNA, the CDR3 is TGTGCCAGCAGTTACGAACAGTACACTGAAGCTTTCTTT. It is translated as CASSYEQYTEAFF.

This clone was seen a handful of times. The rearrangement joins TRBV3-1 (or the pseudogene TRBV3-2) to TRBJ2-2; D might be TRBD1 or TRBD2, each matching 5 bases. The CDR3 is 15 residues long. Between the trimmed V and J ends, which lost 3 bases and 4 bases, there was a span of 12 bases. Germline CDR1 and CDR2: LGHDT and YNNKEL (reference sequence). In nucleotides, the CDR3 is TGTGCCAGCAGCCAGAGTGGTGGGGGCACCGGGGAGCTGTTTTTT. Protein: CASSQSGGGTGELFF.

V and J are TRBV6-5 and TRBJ1-3, with D possibly TRBD1 on 5 matching bases. Germline V lookup: CDR1 MNHEY, CDR2 SVGAGI. The V end was cut by 8 bases, the J end by 0 bases, with 14 bases between. There are 15 residues in the CDR3. This CDR3 reads CASVRGRYSGNTIYF. DNA of the CDR3: TGTGCCAGCGTTAGGGGACGCTACTCTGGAAACACCATATATTTT.

The CDR3, as DNA: TGTGCCAGCAGCCCTTCGGGGGGGACCGGGGAGCTGTTTTTT. This translates into CASSPSGGTGELFF. The chain recombines TRBV3-1 (or the pseudogene TRBV3-2) with TRBJ2-2; 8 bases agree with TRBD2. V gave up 4 bases and J gave up 5 bases; unmatched junction bases: 3. From germline, CDR1 is LGHDT and CDR2 YNNKEL (reference sequence). There are 14 residues in the CDR3.

This chain links TRBV30 with TRBJ1-2; 9 bases fit TRBD1. Germline V CDR1 and CDR2: GTSNPN, SVGIG (reference sequence). The CDR3 loop spans 14 amino acids. J lost 5 bases, V lost 3 bases, and 7 bases had no gene match. CDR3 nucleotides: TGTGCCTGGAGAGCACAGGGGGCAGATTATGGCTACACCTTC. Its protein is CAWRAQGADYGYTF.

This sequence joins TRBV3-1 (or the pseudogene TRBV3-2) and TRBJ1-1; unclear D gene. The CDR3 spans 18 residues. V was trimmed by 4 bases and J by 1 base, leaving 22 bases between them. The V gene's germline CDR1 is LGHDT and CDR2 YNNKEL (reference sequence). The CDR3 sequence: CASSPPRSMRTENTEAFF. CDR3 DNA: TGTGCCAGCAGCCCCCCCCGGAGTATGAGAACGGAGAACACTGAAGCTTTCTTT.